The 32 T cell receptor beta chains given below trace back to one sample, sequenced in a study of CXCR3-negative and CXCR3-positive naive CD8 T cells. Through 5' RACE with UMI labels, the TRB cDNA libraries were prepared. Each CDR3 protein gets one entry in TCRdb, which reprocessed the 5' RACE reads and gives no DNA. This sample's table reports 70,000 to 95,000 distinct CDR3 sequences. Specimen: naive CXCR3- CD8+ T cells from blood. Subset of the sample: CD45RO-CCR7+CD27+CD95- naive CD8+ T cells lacking CXCR3 (TNR3-). The receptors were sampled from a human donor in good health. Some clones in this sample may be carry-over from other donors' samples.

The chain recombines TRBV28 with TRBJ1-1; TCRdb's D call of TRBD1 is untestable without DNA. CDR3 size: 18 residues. CDR1 and CDR2 (germline): MDHEN, SYDVKM. The CDR3 spells CASSFPLLSSGQGTEALF.

This chain joins TRBV7-9 and TRBJ1-2. The CDR3 spans 15 residues. Germline V lookup: CDR1 SEHNR, CDR2 FQNEAQ (reference sequence). This CDR3 reads CASSLETNLNYGYTF.

This sequence joins TRBV12-5 and TRBJ2-2; TCRdb's D gene call, TRBD2, goes unchecked for lack of DNA. This CDR3 is 15 amino acids long. Germline assignment: CDR1 LGHNT and CDR2 FRNRAP. The CDR3 protein is CASGSEGPRAGELFF.

The J gene is TRBJ1-2, the V gene TRBV2; lacking DNA, the TRBD1 call made by TCRdb goes unchecked. Germline CDR1 is SNHLY and CDR2 is FYNNEI. The CDR3 is 14 residues long. The CDR3 sequence is CASSELGVGYGYTF.

This sequence joins TRBV14 and TRBJ2-1; TCRdb indicates TRBD1, and absent DNA this call remains unverified. The CDR3 has 13 residues. The germline CDR1 and CDR2 sequences are SGHDN and FVKESK. The CDR3 sequence is CASSPTGLNEQFF.

The chain carries TRBV18 and TRBJ1-1; with no DNA, the TCRdb D assignment of TRBD1 cannot be verified. CDR1 and CDR2 from the germline V gene are KGHSH and LQKENI. This CDR3 region has 12 residues. The chain's CDR3 is CASSPAGPEAFF.

The rearrangement uses TRBV7-9 and TRBJ2-7; TCRdb indicates TRBD2, and absent DNA this call remains unverified. Per germline, CDR1 SEHNR and CDR2 FQNEAQ (reference sequence). The CDR3 has 15 amino acids. The CDR3 reads CASSPPAGPSYEQYF.

The chain joins TRBV6-5 to TRBJ2-1. Germline CDR1 reads MNHEY; CDR2 reads SVGAGI. This CDR3 region has 17 residues. The CDR3 is CASSYLVRLPSYNEQFF.

CDR3 sequence: CAWSEAQWRYEQYF. The chain carries TRBV30 and TRBJ2-7. The CDR3 runs 14 residues. CDR1 and CDR2 from the germline V gene are GTSNPN and SVGIG (reference sequence).

The chain combines TRBV7-8 with TRBJ2-5. CDR3 length: 12 residues. Germline CDR1 reads SGHVS; CDR2 reads FQNEAQ. The CDR3 sequence: CASSRSQETQYF.

The chain has TRBV28 and TRBJ1-1; as DNA is missing, the TRBD1 call by TCRdb cannot be tested. Germline V gene sequence: CDR1 MDHEN, CDR2 SYDVKM. The CDR3 is 13 residues long. The CDR3 loop is CASSFSRGTEAFF.

The chain recombines TRBV14 with TRBJ1-4. CDR3 length equals 15 residues. The germline CDR1 and CDR2 sequences are SGHDN and FVKESK. CDR3: CASSQGLFANEKLFF.

The V gene is TRBV2, the J gene TRBJ2-4; checking the TCRdb D call of TRBD2 is not possible without DNA. CDR3 length: 12 residues. Germline CDR1 is SNHLY and CDR2 is FYNNEI. CDR3 amino acids: CASMGLAGIQYF.

The rearrangement joins TRBV21-1 to TRBJ1-5; the D call from TCRdb, TRBD1, cannot be confirmed without DNA. TRBV21-1 corresponds to a pseudogene. The CDR3 has 16 amino acids. The CDR3 spells CASSKAGQVKSQPQHF.

The J gene is TRBJ2-3, the V gene TRBV24-1. The CDR3 totals 16 residues. Germline V CDR1 and CDR2: KGHDR, SFDVKD. The CDR3 protein is CATSDLGQDGTDTQYF.

The V gene is TRBV20-1, the J gene TRBJ2-1; TCRdb proposes TRBD1, but this gene call is untestable without DNA. Looked up from germline, CDR1 is DFQATT and CDR2 is SNEGSKA (reference sequence). The CDR3 runs to 14 residues. CDR3 residues: CSARSTPGYNEQFF.

V usage is TRBV19 and J usage is TRBJ2-1; TCRdb picks TRBD2, but there is no DNA to check that call. The CDR3 is 15 amino acids. Looked up from germline, CDR1 is LNHDA and CDR2 is SQIVND (reference sequence). CDR3 region: CASSPPGLAANEQFF.

The chain carries TRBV27 and TRBJ1-6; TCRdb gives TRBD1 as the D gene, but with no DNA this cannot be confirmed. Germline assignment: CDR1 MNHEY and CDR2 SMNVEV (reference sequence). The CDR3 contains 14 residues. This CDR3 is CASTLLSGTSPLHF.

The genes are TRBV3-1 and TRBJ2-7; TCRdb picks TRBD1, but there is no DNA to check that call. The V gene's germline CDR1 is LGHDT and CDR2 YNNKEL (reference sequence). The CDR3 covers 13 residues. CDR3: CASSETGVDEQYF.

Judged by frequency, this clonotype is medium-sized. The chain couples TRBV7-9 to TRBJ2-7; TCRdb's D gene call, TRBD2, goes unchecked for lack of DNA. The CDR3 covers 15 residues. Germline loops: CDR1 SEHNR, CDR2 FQNEAQ (reference sequence). The CDR3 sequence: CASSLVLAAAYEQYF.

The chain links TRBV6-2 or TRBV6-3 to TRBJ2-3. The length of the CDR3 is 16 residues. CDR1 MNHEY and CDR2 SVGEGT come from the germline V gene. This CDR3 is CASSYIWDLGADTQYF.

Here the CDR3 reads CASSLEGDETQYF. The chain carries TRBV11-2 and TRBJ2-5; TCRdb's assignment of TRBD1 cannot be checked, as there is no DNA. The CDR3 runs 13 residues. Germline V gives CDR1 SGHAT, CDR2 FQNNGV. Based on the CDR3 plus reference TRBV11-2 and TRBJ2-5, the full variable domain is EAGVAQSPRYKIIEKRQSVAFWCNPISGHATLYWYQQILGQGPKLLIQFQNNGVVDDSQLPKDRFSAERLKGVDSTLKIQPAKLEDSAVYLCASSLEGDETQYFGPGTRLLVL.

The J gene is TRBJ1-1, the V gene TRBV29-1; the TRBD1 assignment by TCRdb is unverifiable without DNA. Germline V gene lookup returns CDR1 SQVTM and CDR2 ANQGSEA. CDR3 length: 12 residues. The CDR3 loop reads CSVLQGNTEAFF.

This sequence joins TRBV29-1 and TRBJ2-7; TCRdb's D call, TRBD1, is unchecked because there is no DNA. The germline CDR1 and CDR2 sequences are SQVTM and ANQGSEA. The CDR3 has 14 amino acids. The CDR3 here is CSVDKAGDSYEQYF.

The V gene is TRBV28, the J gene TRBJ2-1; lacking DNA, the TRBD1 call made by TCRdb goes unchecked. CDR3 size: 15 residues. From germline, CDR1 is MDHEN and CDR2 SYDVKM. CDR3 residues: CASSPTGTGYNEQFF.

The chain is built from TRBV9 and TRBJ2-1; without DNA, the TCRdb call of TRBD2 cannot be checked. CDR1 is SGDLS and CDR2 is YYNGEE in the germline V gene. This CDR3 has 15 amino acids. CDR3 amino acids: CASSVEAGGPVLQFF.

The chain links TRBV19 to TRBJ1-1; the TCRdb D gene call, TRBD1, has no DNA to confirm it. The CDR3 has 14 residues. Germline CDR1 reads LNHDA; CDR2 reads SQIVND (reference sequence). CDR3 amino acids: CASSPDRVETEAFF.

V is TRBV7-9 and J is TRBJ2-2; there is no DNA to check the TCRdb D call of TRBD1. The CDR3 consists of 16 residues. Germline V gene lookup returns CDR1 SEHNR and CDR2 FQNEAQ (reference sequence). CDR3 protein: CASKTGAGHSTGELFF.

The V call is TRBV7-9, the J call TRBJ2-3. CDR3 length: 12 residues. Per germline, CDR1 SEHNR and CDR2 FQNEAQ (reference sequence). This CDR3 is CASSLGTDTQYF.

The genes are TRBV3-1 and TRBJ2-7. The CDR3 is 14 amino acids. The germline V gene encodes CDR1 LGHDT and CDR2 YNNKEL (reference sequence). CDR3 in amino acids: CASSHSQGSYEQYF.

This chain links TRBV29-1 with TRBJ2-3; the TCRdb D gene call, TRBD1, has no DNA to confirm it. Germline CDR1 SQVTM, CDR2 ANQGSEA. The CDR3 runs 14 residues. The CDR3 region is CSVEQGSYTDTQYF.

The chain has TRBV6-5 and TRBJ2-1. This CDR3 has 13 amino acids. CDR1 and CDR2 from the germline V gene are MNHEY and SVGAGI. The CDR3 reads CASSYAVGNEQFF.